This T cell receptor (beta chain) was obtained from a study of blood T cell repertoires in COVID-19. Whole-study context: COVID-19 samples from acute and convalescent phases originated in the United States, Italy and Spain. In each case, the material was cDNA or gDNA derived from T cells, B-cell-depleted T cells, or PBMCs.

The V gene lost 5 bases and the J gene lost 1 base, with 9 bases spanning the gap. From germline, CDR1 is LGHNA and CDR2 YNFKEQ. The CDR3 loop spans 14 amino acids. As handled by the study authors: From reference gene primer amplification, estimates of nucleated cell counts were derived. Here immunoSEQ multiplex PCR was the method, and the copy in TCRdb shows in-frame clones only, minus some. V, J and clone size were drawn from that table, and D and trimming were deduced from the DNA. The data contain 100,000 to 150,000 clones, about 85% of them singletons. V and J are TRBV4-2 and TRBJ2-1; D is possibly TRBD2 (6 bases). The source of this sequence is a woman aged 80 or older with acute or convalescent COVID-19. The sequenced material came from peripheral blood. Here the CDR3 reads CASSRGGSYNEQFF. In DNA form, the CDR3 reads TGTGCCAGCAGCAGAGGAGGGTCCTACAATGAGCAGTTCTTC.